This T cell receptor beta chain originates from a study of naive and memory T cell subsets. Two oligonucleotides, mixed equimolar, formed the beta constant-region primer covering TRBC1 and TRBC2. Four rounds of PCR amplified the ligated cDNA using nested alpha and beta constant-region primers plus SP2. Using its own MiXCR run on the UMI-ligation and nested PCR reads, TCRdb lists one record per CDR3 protein. The sample carries around 83,000 distinct CDR3 sequences, about 11% recorded once. Cells stained for CD3, CD4, CD8, CD45RA and CD27 were sorted into four subsets. Concerning this clonotype itself: Its antigen is currently unknown.

Broader study findings: Possibly reflecting memory cells re-expressing CD45RA, a few larger clonotypes occurred in naive repertoires, especially CD8.

This receptor was taken from a human donor in good health. The sample comprised naive CD4+ T cells from blood.

CDR3 sequence (DNA): TGCAGTGCGATGGGGCGGGTTGAAAAACTGTTTTTT. Translation: CSAMGRVEKLFF. The chain recombines TRBV20-1 with TRBJ1-4; weak D call: TRBD1 (5 bases). V was shortened by 6 bases and J by 7 bases, with 12 bases between the two germline ends. The CDR3 consists of 12 residues. Germline CDR1 reads DFQATT; CDR2 reads SNEGSKA (reference sequence).